The sequence of this T cell receptor beta chain was determined in a study of blood T cell repertoires in COVID-19. Study-level information: The United States, Italy and Spain supplied acute and convalescent COVID-19 samples. Sources were T cells, B-cell-depleted T cells, or PBMCs; the material itself was cDNA or gDNA.

The CDR3 totals 16 residues. Germline lookup yields CDR1 SGHTA and CDR2 FQGTGA. The V end was cut by 1 base, the J end by 6 bases, with 16 bases between. Assay used: immunoSEQ multiplex PCR; TCRdb lists only in-frame clones, some missing. The data show some 360,000 clones, more than 70% seen once. This rearrangement joins TRBV7-3 to TRBJ2-1; TRBD1 is a possible D gene (6 bases). Input material: peripheral blood. This receptor was obtained from a woman in her sixties or seventies with COVID-19, enrolled during active disease. The chain's CDR3 is CASSLSSRGSGNEQFF. The CDR3 DNA sequence: TGTGCCAGCAGCTTAAGTTCCAGGGGTAGTGGCAATGAGCAGTTCTTC.